The T cell receptor (beta chain) described here comes from a study of T cell changes during pregnancy in multiple sclerosis. There are 15 residues in the CDR3. J was trimmed by 3 bases and V by 3 bases; bases with no gene match: 8. CDR1 and CDR2 from the germline V gene are SEHNR and FQNEAQ (reference sequence). Assay used: immunoSEQ multiplex PCR; TCRdb lists only in-frame clones, some missing. The table includes around 25,000 clones, 70% to 90% detected once. The TCR comes from a female donor in good health, enrolled as a control in a pregnancy study. The V call is TRBV7-9, the J call TRBJ2-7; 7 bases are a match to TRBD2. The material sequenced was CD8+ T cells from peripheral blood mononuclear cells, taken in the first trimester of pregnancy. The CDR3 region is CASSFTAGNYYEQYF. The CDR3 DNA is TGTGCCAGCAGCTTCACAGCGGGGAACTACTACGAGCAGTACTTC.